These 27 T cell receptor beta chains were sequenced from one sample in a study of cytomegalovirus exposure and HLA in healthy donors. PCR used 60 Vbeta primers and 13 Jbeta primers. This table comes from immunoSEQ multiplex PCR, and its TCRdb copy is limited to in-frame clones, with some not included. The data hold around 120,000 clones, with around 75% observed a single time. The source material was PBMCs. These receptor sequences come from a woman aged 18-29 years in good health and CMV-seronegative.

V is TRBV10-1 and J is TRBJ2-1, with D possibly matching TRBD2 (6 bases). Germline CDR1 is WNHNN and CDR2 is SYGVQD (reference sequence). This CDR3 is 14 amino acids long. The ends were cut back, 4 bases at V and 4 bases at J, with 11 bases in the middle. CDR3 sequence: CASSVGGSYNEQFF. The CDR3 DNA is TGCGCCAGCAGTGTGGGGGGATCGTACAATGAGCAGTTCTTC.

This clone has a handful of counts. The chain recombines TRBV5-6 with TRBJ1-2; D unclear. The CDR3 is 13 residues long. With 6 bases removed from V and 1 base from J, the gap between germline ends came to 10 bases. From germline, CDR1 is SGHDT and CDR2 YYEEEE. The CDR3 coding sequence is TGTGCCAGCACCCTCCGGGGTAACTATGGCTACACCTTC. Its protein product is CASTLRGNYGYTF.

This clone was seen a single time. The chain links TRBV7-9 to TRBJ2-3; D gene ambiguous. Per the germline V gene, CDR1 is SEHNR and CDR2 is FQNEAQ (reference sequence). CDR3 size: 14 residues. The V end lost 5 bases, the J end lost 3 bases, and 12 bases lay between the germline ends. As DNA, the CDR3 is TGTGCCAGCAGCCCATCAGGCCCGACAGATACGCAGTATTTT. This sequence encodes CASSPSGPTDTQYF.

The CDR3 nucleotides are TGTGCCAGCTGCAGACAGGGTGGTAATTCACCCCTCCACTTT. This sequence encodes CASCRQGGNSPLHF. The J gene is TRBJ1-6, the V gene TRBV27; 7 nucleotides line up with TRBD1. This CDR3 region has 14 residues. Germline V gene lookup returns CDR1 MNHEY and CDR2 SMNVEV (reference sequence). The junction had 7 bases not matched to a gene; V was cut back by 8 bases and J by 6 bases.

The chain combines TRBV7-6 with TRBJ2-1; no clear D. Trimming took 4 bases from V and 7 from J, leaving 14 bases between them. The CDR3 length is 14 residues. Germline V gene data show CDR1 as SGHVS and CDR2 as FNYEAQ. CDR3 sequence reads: CASSSLPLENEQFF. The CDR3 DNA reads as TGTGCCAGCAGCTCGCTACCCCTAGAGAATGAGCAGTTCTTC.

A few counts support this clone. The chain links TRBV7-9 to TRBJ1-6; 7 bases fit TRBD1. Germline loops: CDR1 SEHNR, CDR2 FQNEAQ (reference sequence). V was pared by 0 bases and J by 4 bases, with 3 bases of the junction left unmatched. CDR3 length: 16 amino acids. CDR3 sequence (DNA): TGTGCCAGCAGCTTAGCAGGCAGGGGGTATAATTCACCCCTCCACTTT. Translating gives CASSLAGRGYNSPLHF. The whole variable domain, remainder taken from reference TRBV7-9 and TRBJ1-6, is DTGVSQNPRHKITKRGQNVTFRCDPISEHNRLYWYRQTLGQGPEFLTYFQNEAQLEKSRLLSDRFSAERPKGSFSTLEIQRTEQGDSAMYLCASSLAGRGYNSPLHFGNGTRLTVT.

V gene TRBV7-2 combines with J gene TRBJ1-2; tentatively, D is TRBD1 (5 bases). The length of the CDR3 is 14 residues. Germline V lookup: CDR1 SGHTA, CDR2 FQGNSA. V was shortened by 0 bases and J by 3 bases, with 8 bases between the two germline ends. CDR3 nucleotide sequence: TGTGCCAGCAGCTTAGCGAAACAGGACTATGGCTACACCTTC. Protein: CASSLAKQDYGYTF. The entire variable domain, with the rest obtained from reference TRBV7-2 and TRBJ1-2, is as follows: GAGVSQSPSNKVTEKGKDVELRCDPISGHTALYWYRQSLGQGLEFLIYFQGNSAPDKSGLPSDRFSAERTGGSVSTLTIQRTQQEDSAVYLCASSLAKQDYGYTFGSGTRLTVV.

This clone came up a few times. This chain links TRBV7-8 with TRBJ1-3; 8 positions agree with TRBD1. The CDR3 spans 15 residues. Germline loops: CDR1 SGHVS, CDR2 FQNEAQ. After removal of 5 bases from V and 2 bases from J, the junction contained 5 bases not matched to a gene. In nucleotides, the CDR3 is TGTGCCAGCAGCCCCCGGACAGGGCCTGGAAACACCATATATTTT. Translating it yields CASSPRTGPGNTIYF.

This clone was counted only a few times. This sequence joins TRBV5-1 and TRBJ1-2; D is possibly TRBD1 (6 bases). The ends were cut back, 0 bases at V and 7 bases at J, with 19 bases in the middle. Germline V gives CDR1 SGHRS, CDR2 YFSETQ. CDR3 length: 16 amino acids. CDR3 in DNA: TGCGCCAGCAGCTTGGCCGGAGGGGGGGCTCAGGCTGGCTACACCTTC. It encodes CASSLAGGGAQAGYTF.

The CDR3 protein is CASSETSGGGYNEQFF. The CDR3 bases are TGTGCCAGCAGCGAGACTAGCGGGGGGGGCTACAATGAGCAGTTCTTC. J is TRBJ2-1 and V is TRBV7-9; 14 bases agree with TRBD2. The trim removed 5 bases at V and 3 bases at J, leaving 3 bases unmatched. Looked up from germline, CDR1 is SEHNR and CDR2 is FQNEAQ (reference sequence). The CDR3 runs to 16 residues. Full variable domain (missing parts from reference TRBV7-9 and TRBJ2-1): DTGVSQNPRHKITKRGQNVTFRCDPISEHNRLYWYRQTLGQGPEFLTYFQNEAQLEKSRLLSDRFSAERPKGSFSTLEIQRTEQGDSAMYLCASSETSGGGYNEQFFGPGTRLTVL.

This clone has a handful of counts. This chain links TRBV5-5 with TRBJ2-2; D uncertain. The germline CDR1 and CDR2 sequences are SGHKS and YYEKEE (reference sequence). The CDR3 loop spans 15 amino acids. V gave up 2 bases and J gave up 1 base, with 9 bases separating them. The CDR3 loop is CASSLHSMNTGELFF. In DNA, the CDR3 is TGTGCCAGCAGCTTACATTCCATGAACACCGGGGAGCTGTTTTTT. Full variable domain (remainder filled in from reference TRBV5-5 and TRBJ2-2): DAGVTQSPTHLIKTRGQQVTLRCSPISGHKSVSWYQQVLGQGPQFIFQYYEKEERGRGNFPDRFSARQFPNYSSELNVNALLLGDSALYLCASSLHSMNTGELFFGEGSRLTVL.

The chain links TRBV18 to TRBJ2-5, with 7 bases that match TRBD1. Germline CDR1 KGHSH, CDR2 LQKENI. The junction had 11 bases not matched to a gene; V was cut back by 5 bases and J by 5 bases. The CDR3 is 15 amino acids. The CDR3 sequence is CASSSDRAWGETQYF. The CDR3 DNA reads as TGTGCCAGCTCATCCGACAGGGCTTGGGGTGAGACCCAGTACTTC.

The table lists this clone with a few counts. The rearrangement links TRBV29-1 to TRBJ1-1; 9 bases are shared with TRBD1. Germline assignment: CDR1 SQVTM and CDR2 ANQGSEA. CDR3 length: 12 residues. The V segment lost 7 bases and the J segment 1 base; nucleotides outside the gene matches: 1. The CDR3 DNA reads TGCAGCGGACAGGGGGGGAACACTGAAGCTTTCTTT. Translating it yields CSGQGGNTEAFF.

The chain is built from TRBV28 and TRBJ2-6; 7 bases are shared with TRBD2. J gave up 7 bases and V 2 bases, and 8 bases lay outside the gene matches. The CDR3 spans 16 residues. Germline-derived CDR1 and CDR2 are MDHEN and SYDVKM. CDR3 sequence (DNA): TGTGCCAGCAGTTTAACCCAAGGCGGGAGAGCCAACGTCCTGACTTTC. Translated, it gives CASSLTQGGRANVLTF.

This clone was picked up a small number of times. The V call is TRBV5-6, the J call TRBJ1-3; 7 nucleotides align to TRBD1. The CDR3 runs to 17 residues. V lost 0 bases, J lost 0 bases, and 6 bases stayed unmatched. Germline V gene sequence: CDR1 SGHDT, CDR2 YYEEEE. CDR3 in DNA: TGTGCCAGCAGCTTGGAATCCACAGGGGCCTCTGGAAACACCATATATTTT. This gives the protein CASSLESTGASGNTIYF.

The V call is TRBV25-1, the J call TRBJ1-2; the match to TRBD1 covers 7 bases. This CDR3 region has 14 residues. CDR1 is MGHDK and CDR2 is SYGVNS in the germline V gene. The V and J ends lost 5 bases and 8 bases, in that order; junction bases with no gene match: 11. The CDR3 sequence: CASSPSGGYPGYTF. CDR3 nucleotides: TGTGCCAGCAGTCCATCAGGGGGGTATCCCGGCTACACCTTC.

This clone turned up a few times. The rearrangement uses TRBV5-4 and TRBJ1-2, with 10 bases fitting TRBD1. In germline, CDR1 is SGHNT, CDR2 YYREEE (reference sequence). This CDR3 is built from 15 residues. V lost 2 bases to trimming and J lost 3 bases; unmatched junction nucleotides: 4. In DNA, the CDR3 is TGTGCCAGCAGCTTAGACAGGGGGCAGCACTATGGCTACACCTTC. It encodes CASSLDRGQHYGYTF. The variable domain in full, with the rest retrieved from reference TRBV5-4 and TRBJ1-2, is ETGVTQSPTHLIKTRGQQVTLRCSSQSGHNTVSWYQQALGQGPQFIFQYYREEENGRGNFPPRFSGLQFPNYSSELNVNALELDDSALYLCASSLDRGQHYGYTFGSGTRLTVV.

The CDR3 protein is CASIGPGGRNQPQHF. The CDR3 region has the DNA TGTGCCAGTATAGGCCCCGGGGGTCGCAATCAGCCCCAGCATTTT. This chain uses TRBV19 with TRBJ1-5; possibly TRBD1 for D (5 bases). The CDR3 runs to 15 residues. The V end was cut by 7 bases, the J end by 2 bases, with 15 bases between. Germline V gene lookup returns CDR1 LNHDA and CDR2 SQIVND (reference sequence).

This CDR3 is CASSGDRETEAFF. The DNA of the CDR3 is TGTGCCAGCAGTGGGGACAGGGAGACTGAAGCTTTCTTT. This chain joins TRBV2 and TRBJ1-1, with 9 nucleotides matching TRBD1. The CDR3 is 13 residues long. The junction had 2 bases not matched to a gene; V was cut back by 4 bases and J by 5 bases. Germline CDR1 and CDR2: SNHLY and FYNNEI. Filled out from reference TRBV2 and TRBJ1-1, the complete variable domain reads EPEVTQTPSHQVTQMGQEVILRCVPISNHLYFYWYRQILGQKVEFLVSFYNNEISEKSEIFDDQFSVERPDGSNFTLKIRSTKLEDSAMYFCASSGDRETEAFFGQGTRLTVV.

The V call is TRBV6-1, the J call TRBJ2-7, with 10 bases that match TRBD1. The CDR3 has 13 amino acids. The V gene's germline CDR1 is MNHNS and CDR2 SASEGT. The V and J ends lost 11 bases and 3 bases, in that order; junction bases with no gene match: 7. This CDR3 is CAVRTGGFYEQYF. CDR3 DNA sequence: TGTGCCGTAAGGACAGGGGGTTTCTACGAGCAGTACTTC.

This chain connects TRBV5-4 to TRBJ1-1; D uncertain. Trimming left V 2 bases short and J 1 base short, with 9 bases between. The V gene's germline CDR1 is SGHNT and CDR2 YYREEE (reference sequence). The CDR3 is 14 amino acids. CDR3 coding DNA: TGTGCCAGCAGCTTTGGAGGAGCGAACACTGAAGCTTTCTTT. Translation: CASSFGGANTEAFF.

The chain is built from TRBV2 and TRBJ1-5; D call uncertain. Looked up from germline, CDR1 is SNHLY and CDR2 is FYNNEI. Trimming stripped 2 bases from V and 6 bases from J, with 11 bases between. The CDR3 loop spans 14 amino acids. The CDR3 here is CASSETQFGQPQHF. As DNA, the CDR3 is TGTGCCAGCAGTGAAACGCAGTTTGGTCAGCCCCAGCATTTT.

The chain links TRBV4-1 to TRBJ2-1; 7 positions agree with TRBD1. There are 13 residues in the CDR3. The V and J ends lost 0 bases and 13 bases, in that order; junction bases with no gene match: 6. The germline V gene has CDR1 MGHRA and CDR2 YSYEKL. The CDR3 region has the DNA TGCGCCAGCAGCCAAGAGGTACAGGGGAAACAGTTCTTC. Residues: CASSQEVQGKQFF.

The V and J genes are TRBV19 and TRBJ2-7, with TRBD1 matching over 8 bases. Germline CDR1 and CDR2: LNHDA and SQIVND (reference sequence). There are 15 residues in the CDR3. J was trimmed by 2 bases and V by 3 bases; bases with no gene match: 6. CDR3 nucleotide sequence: TGTGCCAGTAGTATGGCCCAGGGGGCGACCTACGAGCAGTACTTC. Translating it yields CASSMAQGATYEQYF.

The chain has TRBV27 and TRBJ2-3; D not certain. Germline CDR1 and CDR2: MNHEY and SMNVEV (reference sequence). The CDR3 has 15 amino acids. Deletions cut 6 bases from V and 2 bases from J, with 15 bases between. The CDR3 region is CASSSGENPTDTQYF. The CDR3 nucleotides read TGTGCCAGCAGCTCAGGCGAGAATCCCACAGATACGCAGTATTTT.

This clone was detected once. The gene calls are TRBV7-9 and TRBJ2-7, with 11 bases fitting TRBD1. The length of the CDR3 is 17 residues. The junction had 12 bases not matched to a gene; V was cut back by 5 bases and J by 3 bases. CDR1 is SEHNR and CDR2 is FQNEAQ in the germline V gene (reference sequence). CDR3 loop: CASSPRRTGGLGYEQYF. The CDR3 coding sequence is TGTGCCAGCAGCCCTAGGCGGACAGGGGGCTTGGGCTACGAGCAGTACTTC.

DNA of the CDR3: TGTGCCAGCAGCCAAGAAGGGAGCGGGGTGGCAGAGTACTTC. Translated: CASSQEGSGVAEYF. The chain is built from TRBV4-2 and TRBJ2-5, with 7 bases aligning to TRBD2. The length of the CDR3 is 14 residues. Unmatched junction bases numbered 10, after V lost 0 bases and J lost 12 bases. The V gene's germline CDR1 is LGHNA and CDR2 YNFKEQ.